The 25 T cell receptor beta chains below come from one sample, sequenced in a study of identical twins. TCRdb reanalysed the 5' RACE reads using MiXCR and keeps one entry per CDR3 protein. The table lists roughly 290,000 distinct CDR3 sequences, nearly 9.5% of them singletons. The sample also formed part of further work on yellow fever vaccine responses in identical twins.

Source material: CD8+ T cells sorted from blood. These receptors all come from a woman between 18 and 30 years old in good health.

This clonotype turned up a few times. J is TRBJ2-1 and V is TRBV30; 7 bases line up with TRBD2. The CDR3 loop spans 14 amino acids. Looked up from germline, CDR1 is GTSNPN and CDR2 is SVGIG (reference sequence). The V gene end was trimmed by 3 bases and the J gene end by 10 bases; junction bases not matched to a gene: 12. For the CDR3, the DNA is TGTGCCTGGAGCGGGCTAGCGGCCCGTAGGGAGCAGTTCTTC. Protein: CAWSGLAARREQFF.

This chain joins TRBV27 and TRBJ2-4; D is undetermined. This CDR3 has 16 amino acids. Germline V lookup: CDR1 MNHEY, CDR2 SMNVEV (reference sequence). V was pared by 5 bases and J by 0 bases, with 14 bases between. The CDR3 reads CASSPLLGKAKNIQYF. The CDR3, as DNA: TGTGCCAGCAGTCCCCTTCTAGGGAAAGCCAAAAACATTCAGTACTTC.

J is TRBJ1-5 and V is TRBV29-1; the match to TRBD1 covers 9 bases. Germline CDR1 reads SQVTM; CDR2 reads ANQGSEA. The ends lost 0 bases at V and 2 bases at J; junction bases unmatched: 8. The CDR3 extends over 17 amino acids. The CDR3 DNA reads TGCAGCGTTGAAGATCCAAGACAGGGGGATGGCAATCAGCCCCAGCATTTT. This encodes CSVEDPRQGDGNQPQHF.

This clonotype has a handful of counts. The junction shows a germline mismatch at one end, possibly a read error. CDR3 region: CASSLTLQGGYNEQFF. DNA for the CDR3: TGTGCTAGCAGCTTGACTTTACAGGGTGGCTACAATGAGCAGTTCTTC. The V and J genes are TRBV7-7 and TRBJ2-1, with D possibly TRBD1 on 6 matching bases. The CDR3 has 16 amino acids. Germline CDR1 and CDR2: SSHAT and FNYEAQ (reference sequence). Combining the CDR3 with reference TRBV7-7 and TRBJ2-1 gives the whole variable domain GAGVSQSPRYKVTKRGQDVTLRCDPISSHATLYWYQQALGQGPEFLTYFNYEAQPDKSGLPSDRFSAERPEGSISTLTIQRTEQRDSAMYRCASSLTLQGGYNEQFFGPGTRLTVL.

The sample holds many counts of this clonotype. This CDR3 is CASSVGASGSTDTQYF. CDR3 coding DNA: TGTGCCAGCAGTGTAGGGGCGTCTGGGAGCACAGATACGCAGTATTTT. The chain uses TRBV6-4 and TRBJ2-3, with D possibly TRBD1 on 5 matching bases. CDR1 and CDR2 (germline): MRHNA, SNTAGT. V was pared by 4 bases and J by 0 bases, with 14 bases between. This CDR3 region has 16 residues.

In its sample, this clonotype was seen a few times. The chain has TRBV2 and TRBJ2-7, with 10 bases fitting TRBD1. The CDR3 loop spans 13 amino acids. The ends lost 10 bases at V and 5 bases at J; junction bases unmatched: 8. Germline V gives CDR1 SNHLY, CDR2 FYNNEI. CDR3 DNA: TGTGCCACCATGAGACAGGGGGCCGACGAGCAGTACTTC. Translated: CATMRQGADEQYF.

This clonotype was observed at least ten times. This sequence joins TRBV6-4 and TRBJ2-3, with D uncertain. V was cut by 1 base and J by 0 bases, with 5 bases left in between. The CDR3 has 14 amino acids. Germline loops: CDR1 MRHNA, CDR2 SNTAGT. This CDR3 reads CASSDFGSTDTQYF. The CDR3 DNA sequence: TGTGCCAGCAGTGACTTTGGAAGCACAGATACGCAGTATTTT.

The CDR3: CASSSTHGWGRQETQYF. CDR3 DNA sequence: TGTGCCAGCAGCAGTACCCATGGGTGGGGTAGGCAAGAGACCCAGTACTTC. The gene calls are TRBV7-2 and TRBJ2-5; D is ambiguous. The germline V and J ends were trimmed by 5 bases and 2 bases, with 21 bases remaining between them. Germline lookup yields CDR1 SGHTA and CDR2 FQGNSA. The CDR3 loop spans 17 amino acids.

Many counts were recorded for this clonotype. This chain links TRBV10-2 with TRBJ2-5; weak D call: TRBD2 (6 bases). The CDR3 is 11 residues long. Germline V gives CDR1 WSHSY, CDR2 SAAADI. The germline V and J ends were trimmed by 6 bases and 9 bases, with 11 bases remaining between them. CDR3: CASRQDYAQYF. CDR3 nucleotides: TGCGCCAGCAGGCAGGACTACGCCCAGTACTTC.

J is TRBJ1-2 and V is TRBV24-1; D unresolved. The CDR3 has 12 amino acids. V was shortened by 5 bases and J by 4 bases, with 7 bases between the two germline ends. Germline V gene lookup returns CDR1 KGHDR and CDR2 SFDVKD. The CDR3 region is CATSAGVYGYTF. The CDR3 DNA follows: TGTGCCACCAGTGCGGGTGTCTATGGCTACACCTTC.

This clonotype was seen a few times. The chain links TRBV20-1 to TRBJ2-2; D uncertain. V lost 0 bases and J 3 bases, leaving 8 bases between the germline ends. The CDR3 runs to 14 residues. CDR1 DFQATT and CDR2 SNEGSKA come from the germline V gene (reference sequence). The CDR3 DNA sequence: TGCAGTGCTAGAGATAGTGTAGACACCGGGGAGCTGTTTTTT. Its protein product is CSARDSVDTGELFF.

The DNA of the CDR3 is TGTGCCAGCAGCTTACGGACAGGCAATGAGCAGTTCTTC. Amino acids: CASSLRTGNEQFF. The J gene is TRBJ2-1, the V gene TRBV7-2, with 7 bases identical to TRBD1. The CDR3 covers 13 residues. V was clipped by 2 bases and J by 6 bases; unmatched bases: 1. Germline V gene lookup returns CDR1 SGHTA and CDR2 FQGNSA.

The genes are TRBV27 and TRBJ1-6, with 8 bases lining up with TRBD1. From germline, CDR1 is MNHEY and CDR2 SMNVEV (reference sequence). The CDR3 extends over 16 amino acids. Trimming cost V 4 bases and J 9 bases; bases outside gene matches: 11. The CDR3 region is CASSSPGQGRGSPLHF. CDR3 coding DNA: TGTGCCAGCAGTTCCCCAGGACAGGGTCGTGGTTCACCCCTCCACTTT.

This clonotype was seen at least ten times. The gene calls are TRBV29-1 and TRBJ2-7; D perhaps matches TRBD2 (6 bases). V lost 5 bases and J 4 bases, leaving 15 bases between the germline ends. The V gene's germline CDR1 is SQVTM and CDR2 ANQGSEA. The CDR3 length is 13 residues. Here the CDR3 DNA reads TGCAGCGTTCGCACCCTGGAGGGTTACGAGCAGTACTTC. This encodes CSVRTLEGYEQYF.

DNA for the CDR3: TGTGCCAGCAGCTTAGCTGAACAGAGAACTAGGAACATTCAGTACTTC. It codes for CASSLAEQRTRNIQYF. The genes are TRBV7-2 and TRBJ2-4, with a possible D match to TRBD2 (5 bases). This CDR3 spans 16 amino acids. V lost 0 bases, J lost 7 bases, and 16 bases lay in between. CDR1 is SGHTA, CDR2 FQGNSA, per germline. Full variable domain (missing parts from reference TRBV7-2 and TRBJ2-4): GAGVSQSPSNKVTEKGKDVELRCDPISGHTALYWYRQSLGQGLEFLIYFQGNSAPDKSGLPSDRFSAERTGGSVSTLTIQRTQQEDSAVYLCASSLAEQRTRNIQYFGAGTRLSVL.

This clonotype was counted only a few times. This chain connects TRBV29-1 to TRBJ2-7, with D maybe TRBD1 (6 bases). Germline-derived CDR1 and CDR2 are SQVTM and ANQGSEA. This CDR3 has 13 amino acids. V shed 6 bases and J shed 6 bases, with 18 bases lying between them. CDR3 amino acids: CSVGPVVGGEQYF. The CDR3 bases are TGCAGCGTCGGACCCGTGGTAGGGGGCGAGCAGTACTTC.

The V and J genes are TRBV6-1 and TRBJ2-3; D possibly corresponds to TRBD1 (5 bases). This CDR3 has 16 residues. V dropped 7 bases and J dropped 4 bases, with 21 bases sitting between them. Germline V lookup: CDR1 MNHNS, CDR2 SASEGT. The chain's CDR3 is CASIPWGRSKSDTQYF. Written as DNA, the CDR3 is TGTGCCAGCATTCCGTGGGGCAGGTCCAAGTCAGATACGCAGTATTTT.

This clonotype was found a few times. The V and J genes are TRBV6-5 and TRBJ2-1; D is unclear. Germline V gives CDR1 MNHEY, CDR2 SVGAGI. This CDR3 is 15 amino acids long. V was pared by 0 bases and J by 0 bases, with 6 bases between. CDR3 sequence (DNA): TGTGCCAGCAGTTACTCGTCCAGCTCCTACAATGAGCAGTTCTTC. Translating it yields CASSYSSSSYNEQFF.

This chain joins TRBV12-3 or TRBV12-4 and TRBJ2-2, with TRBD2 identical over 14 bases. This CDR3 is built from 17 residues. Trimming removed 7 bases from V and 4 bases from J; junction bases left unmatched: 8. The CDR3 sequence: CASTGLAGGIGTGELFF. The DNA of the CDR3 is TGTGCCAGCACCGGACTAGCGGGGGGAATAGGCACCGGGGAGCTGTTTTTT.

This clonotype was picked up a small number of times. The chain employs TRBV4-2 and TRBJ2-1; D perhaps matches TRBD2 (6 bases). The CDR3 covers 14 residues. Trimming left V 3 bases short and J 5 bases short, with 11 bases between. Germline loops: CDR1 LGHNA, CDR2 YNFKEQ. The CDR3 loop reads CASSQRDANNEQFF. CDR3 sequence (DNA): TGTGCCAGCAGCCAGCGGGACGCTAACAATGAGCAGTTCTTC.

V is TRBV27 and J is TRBJ2-7, with D perhaps TRBD1 (6 bases). The germline V and J ends were trimmed by 2 bases and 5 bases, with 13 bases remaining between them. The CDR3 loop spans 14 amino acids. CDR1 is MNHEY and CDR2 is SMNVEV in the germline V gene (reference sequence). CDR3 residues: CASSLGQLADEQYF. The CDR3 DNA sequence: TGTGCCAGCAGTTTAGGACAGCTTGCCGACGAGCAGTACTTC.

The table lists this clonotype with many counts. The CDR3 DNA reads TGTGCCAGCAACCAGGGCACTGAAGCTTTCTTT. The encoded protein is CASNQGTEAFF. This chain joins TRBV6-5 and TRBJ1-1; D is perhaps TRBD1 (5 bases). Germline lookup yields CDR1 MNHEY and CDR2 SVGAGI. The CDR3 runs to 11 residues. Between the trimmed V and J ends, which lost 7 bases and 4 bases, there was a span of 7 bases.

As concerns this clonotype: Its ends do not fully match the called genes, so a read error is possible. This chain joins TRBV9 and TRBJ2-5; D perhaps matches TRBD2 (5 bases). Germline values: CDR1 SGDLS, CDR2 YYNGEE. This CDR3 comprises 15 residues. The CDR3 here is CARSVAGTNQETQYF. Here the CDR3 DNA reads TGTGCCCGCAGCGTGGCGGGTACTAATCAAGAGACCCAGTACTTC.

The V gene is TRBV4-3, the J gene TRBJ2-7; either TRBD1 or TRBD2 may fit D (7 bases each). Trimming cost V 2 bases and J 5 bases, with 16 bases left between them. Germline CDR1 is LGHNA and CDR2 is YSLEER. There are 15 residues in the CDR3. For the CDR3, the DNA is TGCGCCAGCAGCCAACGGAGGGGAGGGGGCAACGAGCAGTACTTC. Translating it yields CASSQRRGGGNEQYF.

This clonotype turned up a few times. The CDR3 region is CASSIPFSGAQETQYF. The CDR3 DNA reads as TGCGCCAGCAGCATCCCATTTAGCGGGGCTCAAGAGACCCAGTACTTC. This chain uses TRBV5-1 with TRBJ2-5; 8 bases align to TRBD2. This CDR3 is built from 16 residues. V lost 4 bases to trimming and J lost 2 bases; unmatched junction nucleotides: 10. The germline gives CDR1 SGHRS, CDR2 YFSETQ.